Detailed here is one T cell receptor (beta chain). This same CDR3 is encoded by further DNA sequences in the sample. CDR3 length equals 16 residues. CDR1 SGHTA and CDR2 FQGNSA come from the germline V gene. V lost 0 bases to trimming and J lost 4 bases; unmatched junction nucleotides: 2. These data originate in a study of cytomegalovirus exposure and HLA in healthy donors. Primers for the PCR totalled 60 Vbeta and 13 Jbeta. Sequencing was performed with immunoSEQ multiplex PCR; in TCRdb, only in-frame clones are kept and a portion is missing. The sample table sets out roughly 50,000 clones. The chain recombines TRBV7-2 with TRBJ2-1; the match to TRBD2 covers 11 bases. The sample taken for sequencing was PBMCs. The clonotype was recovered from a woman in her thirties or forties in good health and CMV-seronegative. CDR3 protein: CASSLAGTSGYNEQFF. The CDR3 region has the DNA TGTGCCAGCAGCTTAGCGGGGACTAGCGGTTACAATGAGCAGTTCTTC.